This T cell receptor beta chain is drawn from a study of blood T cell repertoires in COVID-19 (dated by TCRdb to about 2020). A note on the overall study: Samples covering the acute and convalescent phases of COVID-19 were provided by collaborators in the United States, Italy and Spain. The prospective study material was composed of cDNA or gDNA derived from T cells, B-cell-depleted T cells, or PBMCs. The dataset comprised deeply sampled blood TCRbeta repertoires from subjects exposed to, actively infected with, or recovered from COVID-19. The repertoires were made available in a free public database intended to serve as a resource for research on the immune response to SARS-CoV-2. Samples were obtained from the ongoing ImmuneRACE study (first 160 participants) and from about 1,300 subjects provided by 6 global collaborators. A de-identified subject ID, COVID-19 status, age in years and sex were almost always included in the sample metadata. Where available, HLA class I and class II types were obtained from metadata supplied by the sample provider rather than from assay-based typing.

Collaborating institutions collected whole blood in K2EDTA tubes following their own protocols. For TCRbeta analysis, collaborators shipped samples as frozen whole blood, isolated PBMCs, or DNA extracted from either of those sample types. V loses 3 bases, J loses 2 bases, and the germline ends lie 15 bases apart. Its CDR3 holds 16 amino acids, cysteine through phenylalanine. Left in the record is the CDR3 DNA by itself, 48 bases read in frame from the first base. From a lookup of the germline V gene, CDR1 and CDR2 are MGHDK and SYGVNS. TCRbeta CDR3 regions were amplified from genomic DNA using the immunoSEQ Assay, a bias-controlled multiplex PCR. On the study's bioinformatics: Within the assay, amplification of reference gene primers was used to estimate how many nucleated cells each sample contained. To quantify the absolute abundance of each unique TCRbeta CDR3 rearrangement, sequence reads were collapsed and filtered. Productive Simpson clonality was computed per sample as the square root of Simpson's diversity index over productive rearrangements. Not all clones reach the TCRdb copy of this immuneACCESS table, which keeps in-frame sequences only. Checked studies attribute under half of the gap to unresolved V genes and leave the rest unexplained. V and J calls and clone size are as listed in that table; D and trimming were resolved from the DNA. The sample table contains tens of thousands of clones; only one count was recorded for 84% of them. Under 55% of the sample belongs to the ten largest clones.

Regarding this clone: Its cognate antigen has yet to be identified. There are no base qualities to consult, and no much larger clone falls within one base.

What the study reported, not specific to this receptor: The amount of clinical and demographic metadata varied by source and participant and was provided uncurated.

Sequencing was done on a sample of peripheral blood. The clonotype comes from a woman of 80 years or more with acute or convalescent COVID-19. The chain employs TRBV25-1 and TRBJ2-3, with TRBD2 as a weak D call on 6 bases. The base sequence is TGTGCCAGCAGTGACCGTCGCGGGATCCTCACAGATACGCAGTATTTT. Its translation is CASSDRRGILTDTQYF.